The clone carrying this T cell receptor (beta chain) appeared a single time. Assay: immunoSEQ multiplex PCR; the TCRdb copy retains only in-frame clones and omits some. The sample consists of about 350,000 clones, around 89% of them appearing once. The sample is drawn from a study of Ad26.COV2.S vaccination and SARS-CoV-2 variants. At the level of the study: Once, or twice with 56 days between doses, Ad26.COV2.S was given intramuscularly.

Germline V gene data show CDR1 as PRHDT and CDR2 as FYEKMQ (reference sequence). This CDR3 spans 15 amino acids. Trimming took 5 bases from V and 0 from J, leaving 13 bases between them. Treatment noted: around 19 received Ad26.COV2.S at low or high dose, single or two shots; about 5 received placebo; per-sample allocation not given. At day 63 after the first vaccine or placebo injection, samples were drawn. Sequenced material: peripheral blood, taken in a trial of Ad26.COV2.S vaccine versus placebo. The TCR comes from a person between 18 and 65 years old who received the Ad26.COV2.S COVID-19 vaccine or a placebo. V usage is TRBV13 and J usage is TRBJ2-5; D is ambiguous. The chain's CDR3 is CASSVRRAHQETQYF. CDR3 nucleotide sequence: TGTGCCAGCAGCGTACGCCGGGCGCACCAAGAGACCCAGTACTTC.